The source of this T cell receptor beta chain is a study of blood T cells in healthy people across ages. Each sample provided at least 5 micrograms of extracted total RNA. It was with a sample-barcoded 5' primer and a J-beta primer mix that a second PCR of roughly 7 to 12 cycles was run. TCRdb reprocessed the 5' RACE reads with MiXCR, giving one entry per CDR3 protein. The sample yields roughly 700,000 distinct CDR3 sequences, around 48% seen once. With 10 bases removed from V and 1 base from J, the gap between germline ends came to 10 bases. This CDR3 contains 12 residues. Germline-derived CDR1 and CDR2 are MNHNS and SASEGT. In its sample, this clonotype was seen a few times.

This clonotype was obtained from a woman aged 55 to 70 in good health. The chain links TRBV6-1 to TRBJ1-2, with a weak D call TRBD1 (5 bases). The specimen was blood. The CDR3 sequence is CATMDNNYGYTF. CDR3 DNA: TGTGCCACTATGGACAATAACTATGGCTACACCTTC.